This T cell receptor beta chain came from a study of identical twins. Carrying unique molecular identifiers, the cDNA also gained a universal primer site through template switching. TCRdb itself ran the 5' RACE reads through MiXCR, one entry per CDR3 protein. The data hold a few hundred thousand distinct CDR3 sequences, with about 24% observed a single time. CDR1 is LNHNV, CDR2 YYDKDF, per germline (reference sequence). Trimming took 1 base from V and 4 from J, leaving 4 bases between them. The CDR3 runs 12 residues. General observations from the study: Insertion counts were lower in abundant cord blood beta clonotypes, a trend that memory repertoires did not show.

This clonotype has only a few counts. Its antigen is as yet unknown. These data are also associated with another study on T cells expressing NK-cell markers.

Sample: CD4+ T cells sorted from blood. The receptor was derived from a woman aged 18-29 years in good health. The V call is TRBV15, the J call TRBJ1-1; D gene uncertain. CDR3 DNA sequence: TGTGCCACCAGCAGAGTCCGCACTGAAGCTTTCTTT. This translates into CATSRVRTEAFF.